The following is a T cell receptor (beta chain) sequence with its context. The same CDR3 is also encoded by other DNA sequences in this sample. The sample belongs to a study of blood T cell repertoires in COVID-19. On the study more broadly: The samples span acute and convalescent COVID-19 from the United States, Italy and Spain. The analysed material was cDNA or gDNA that came from T cells, B-cell-depleted T cells, or PBMCs.

In the source study's methods: Amplification from reference gene primers served as the basis for estimated nucleated cell counts. Profiled with immunoSEQ multiplex PCR; TCRdb holds only in-frame clones, not every one. The DNA gave D and trimming, while V, J and clone size come from that table. The top ten clones hold under 6.5% of a sample with just under 350,000 clones, about 89% of them seen once. Specimen: peripheral blood. The receptor was isolated from a woman between 45 and 65 years old with COVID-19, enrolled during active disease.

The CDR3 DNA sequence: TGTGCCAGCAGCTTGCAGGCTGGGGCCAACGTCCTGACTTTC. This translates into CASSLQAGANVLTF. The chain is built from TRBV5-4 and TRBJ2-6; no reliable D call. This CDR3 has 14 amino acids. V lost 1 base to trimming and J lost 2 bases, with 4 bases between them. Germline V gene data show CDR1 as SGHNT and CDR2 as YYREEE (reference sequence).